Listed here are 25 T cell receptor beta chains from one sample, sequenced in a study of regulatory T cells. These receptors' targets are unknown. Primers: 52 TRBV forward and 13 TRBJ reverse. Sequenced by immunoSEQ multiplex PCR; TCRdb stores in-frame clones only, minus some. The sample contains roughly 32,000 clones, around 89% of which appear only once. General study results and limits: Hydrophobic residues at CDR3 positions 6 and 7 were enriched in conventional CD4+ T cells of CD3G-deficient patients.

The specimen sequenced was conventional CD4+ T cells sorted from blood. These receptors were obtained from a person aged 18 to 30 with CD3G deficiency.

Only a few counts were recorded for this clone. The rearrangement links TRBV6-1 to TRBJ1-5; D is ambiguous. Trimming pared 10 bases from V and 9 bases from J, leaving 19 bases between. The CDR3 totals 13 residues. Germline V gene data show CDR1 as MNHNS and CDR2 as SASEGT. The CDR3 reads CAISKLPGLPQHF. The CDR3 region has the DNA TGTGCCATCTCTAAACTCCCGGGTCTGCCCCAGCATTTT.

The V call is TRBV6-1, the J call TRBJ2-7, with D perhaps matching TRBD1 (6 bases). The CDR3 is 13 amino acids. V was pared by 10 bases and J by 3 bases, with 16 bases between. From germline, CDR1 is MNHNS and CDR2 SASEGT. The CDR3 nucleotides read TGTGCCACTTCCTTTGGGGGACACTACGAGCAGTACTTC. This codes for CATSFGGHYEQYF.

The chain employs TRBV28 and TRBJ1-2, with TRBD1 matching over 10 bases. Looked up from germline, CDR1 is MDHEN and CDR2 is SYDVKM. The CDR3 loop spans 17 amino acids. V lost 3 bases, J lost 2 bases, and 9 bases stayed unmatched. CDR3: CASSFGTGANKNYGYTF. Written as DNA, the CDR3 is TGTGCCAGCAGTTTCGGGACAGGGGCGAACAAGAACTATGGCTACACCTTC.

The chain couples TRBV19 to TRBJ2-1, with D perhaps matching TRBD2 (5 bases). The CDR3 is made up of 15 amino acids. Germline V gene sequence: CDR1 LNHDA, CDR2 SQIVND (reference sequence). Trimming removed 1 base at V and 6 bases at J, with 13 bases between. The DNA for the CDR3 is TGTGCCAGTAGTATAGGCGCCGGGGTGTTCAATGAGCAGTTCTTC. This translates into CASSIGAGVFNEQFF. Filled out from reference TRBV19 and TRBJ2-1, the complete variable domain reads DGGITQSPKYLFRKEGQNVTLSCEQNLNHDAMYWYRQDPGQGLRLIYYSQIVNDFQKGDIAEGYSVSREKKESFPLTVTSAQKNPTAFYLCASSIGAGVFNEQFFGPGTRLTVL.

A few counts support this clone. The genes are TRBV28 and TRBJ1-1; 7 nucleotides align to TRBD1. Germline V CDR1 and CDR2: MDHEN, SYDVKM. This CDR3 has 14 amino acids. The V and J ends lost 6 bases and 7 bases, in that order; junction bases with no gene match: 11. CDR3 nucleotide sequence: TGTGCCAGCAGGGGAGCAACAGGGGAAAATGAAGCTTTCTTT. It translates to CASRGATGENEAFF. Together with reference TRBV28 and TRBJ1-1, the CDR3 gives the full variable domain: DVKVTQSSRYLVKRTGEKVFLECVQDMDHENMFWYRQDPGLGLRLIYFSYDVKMKEKGDIPEGYSVSREKKERFSLILESASTNQTSMYLCASRGATGENEAFFGQGTRLTVV.

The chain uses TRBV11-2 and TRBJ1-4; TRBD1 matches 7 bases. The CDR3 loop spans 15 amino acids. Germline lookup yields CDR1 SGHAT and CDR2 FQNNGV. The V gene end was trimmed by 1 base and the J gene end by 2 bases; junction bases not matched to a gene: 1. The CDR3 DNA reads TGTGCCAGCAGCTTAGCCAGGGGGACTAATGAAAAACTGTTTTTT. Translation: CASSLARGTNEKLFF.

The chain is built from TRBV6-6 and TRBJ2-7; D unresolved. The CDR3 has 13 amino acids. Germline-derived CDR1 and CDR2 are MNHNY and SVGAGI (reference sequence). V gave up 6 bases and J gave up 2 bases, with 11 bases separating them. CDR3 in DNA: TGTGCCAGCAGCCCCGGTGGGACCTACGAGCAGTACTTC. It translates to CASSPGGTYEQYF.

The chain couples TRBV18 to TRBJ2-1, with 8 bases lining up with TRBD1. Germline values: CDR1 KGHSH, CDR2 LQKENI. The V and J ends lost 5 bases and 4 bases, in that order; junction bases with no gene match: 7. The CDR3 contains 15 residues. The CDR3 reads CASSWGTGRYNEQFF. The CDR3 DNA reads TGTGCCAGCTCATGGGGGACAGGACGATACAATGAGCAGTTCTTC.

The CDR3 bases are TGTGCCAGCAGCTTCGGACGCATGGAGGATACGCAGTATTTT. Amino acid sequence: CASSFGRMEDTQYF. J is TRBJ2-3 and V is TRBV7-8; D gene unclear. The CDR3 loop spans 14 amino acids. Deletions cut 3 bases from V and 6 bases from J, with 13 bases between. Per germline, CDR1 SGHVS and CDR2 FQNEAQ.

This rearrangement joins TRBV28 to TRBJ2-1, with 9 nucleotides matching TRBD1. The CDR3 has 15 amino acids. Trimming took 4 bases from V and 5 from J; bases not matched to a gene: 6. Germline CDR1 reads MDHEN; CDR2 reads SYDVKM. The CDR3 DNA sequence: TGTGCCAGCAGTTCCGGACAGGGGTGGAACAATGAGCAGTTCTTC. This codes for CASSSGQGWNNEQFF.

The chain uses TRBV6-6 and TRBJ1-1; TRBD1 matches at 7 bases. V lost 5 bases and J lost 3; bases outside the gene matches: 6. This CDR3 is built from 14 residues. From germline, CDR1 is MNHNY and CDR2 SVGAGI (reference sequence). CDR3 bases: TGTGCCAGCAGTCTACAGGGGCGTTACACTGAAGCTTTCTTT. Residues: CASSLQGRYTEAFF.

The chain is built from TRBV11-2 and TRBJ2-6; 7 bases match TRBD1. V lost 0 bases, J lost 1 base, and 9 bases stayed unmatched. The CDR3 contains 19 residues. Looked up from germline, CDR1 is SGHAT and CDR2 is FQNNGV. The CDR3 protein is CASSLDKNRGDSGANVLTF. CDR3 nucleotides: TGTGCCAGCAGCTTAGATAAAAACAGGGGAGATTCTGGGGCCAACGTCCTGACTTTC. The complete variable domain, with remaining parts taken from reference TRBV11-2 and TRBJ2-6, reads EAGVAQSPRYKIIEKRQSVAFWCNPISGHATLYWYQQILGQGPKLLIQFQNNGVVDDSQLPKDRFSAERLKGVDSTLKIQPAKLEDSAVYLCASSLDKNRGDSGANVLTFGAGSRLTVL.

CDR3 nucleotide sequence: TGCGCCAGCAGCCCCGGACTAACTGGGTACGAGCAGTACTTC. Protein product: CASSPGLTGYEQYF. The chain employs TRBV5-1 and TRBJ2-7; D is perhaps TRBD2 (6 bases). The CDR3 sequence is 14 residues long. From germline, CDR1 is SGHRS and CDR2 YFSETQ. Trimming left V 4 bases short and J 4 bases short, with 15 bases between.

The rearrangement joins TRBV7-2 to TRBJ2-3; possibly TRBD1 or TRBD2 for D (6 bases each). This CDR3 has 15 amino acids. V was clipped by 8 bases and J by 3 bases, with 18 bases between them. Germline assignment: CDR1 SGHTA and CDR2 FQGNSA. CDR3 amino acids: CASASRGAGTDTQYF. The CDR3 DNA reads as TGTGCCAGCGCTAGCAGGGGCGCGGGGACAGATACGCAGTATTTT.

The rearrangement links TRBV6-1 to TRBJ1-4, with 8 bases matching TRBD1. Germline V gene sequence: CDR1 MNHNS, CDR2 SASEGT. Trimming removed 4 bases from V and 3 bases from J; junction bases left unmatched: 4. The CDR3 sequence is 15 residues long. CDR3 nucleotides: TGTGCCAGCAGTGCTGCAGGGGGCCCTAATGAAAAACTGTTTTTT. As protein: CASSAAGGPNEKLFF.

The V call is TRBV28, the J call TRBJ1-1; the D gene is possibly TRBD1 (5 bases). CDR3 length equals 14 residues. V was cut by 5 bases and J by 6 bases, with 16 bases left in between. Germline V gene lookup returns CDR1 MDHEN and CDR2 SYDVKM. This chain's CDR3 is CASSQGTGPAEAFF. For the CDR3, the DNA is TGTGCCAGCAGTCAAGGGACCGGACCCGCTGAAGCTTTCTTT.

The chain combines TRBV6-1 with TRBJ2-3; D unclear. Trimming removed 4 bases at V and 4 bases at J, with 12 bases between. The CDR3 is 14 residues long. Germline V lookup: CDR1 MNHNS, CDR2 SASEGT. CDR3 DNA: TGTGCCAGCAGTGGAGTTTCCATAGCAGATACGCAGTATTTT. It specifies CASSGVSIADTQYF.

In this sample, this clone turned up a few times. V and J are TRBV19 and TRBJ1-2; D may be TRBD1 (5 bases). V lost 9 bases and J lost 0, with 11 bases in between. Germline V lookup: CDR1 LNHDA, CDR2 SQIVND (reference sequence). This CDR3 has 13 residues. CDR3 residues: CASGTAANYGYTF. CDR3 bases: TGTGCCAGCGGGACCGCCGCTAACTATGGCTACACCTTC.

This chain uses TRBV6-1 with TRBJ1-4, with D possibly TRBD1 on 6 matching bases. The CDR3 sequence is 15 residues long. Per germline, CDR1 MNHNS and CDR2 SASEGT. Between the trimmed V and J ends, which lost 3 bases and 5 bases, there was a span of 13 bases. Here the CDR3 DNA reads TGTGCCAGCAGTGACCTCACAGGGAGGAATGAAAAACTGTTTTTT. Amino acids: CASSDLTGRNEKLFF.

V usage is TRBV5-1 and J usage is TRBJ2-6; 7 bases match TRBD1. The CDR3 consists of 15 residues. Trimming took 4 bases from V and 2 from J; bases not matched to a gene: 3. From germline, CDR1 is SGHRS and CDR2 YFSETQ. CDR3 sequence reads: CASSEGTAGANVLTF. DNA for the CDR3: TGCGCCAGCAGCGAAGGGACAGCTGGGGCCAACGTCCTGACTTTC. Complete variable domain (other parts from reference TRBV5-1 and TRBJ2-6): KAGVTQTPRYLIKTRGQQVTLSCSPISGHRSVSWYQQTPGQGLQFLFEYFSETQRNKGNFPGRFSGRQFSNSRSEMNVSTLELGDSALYLCASSEGTAGANVLTFGAGSRLTVL.

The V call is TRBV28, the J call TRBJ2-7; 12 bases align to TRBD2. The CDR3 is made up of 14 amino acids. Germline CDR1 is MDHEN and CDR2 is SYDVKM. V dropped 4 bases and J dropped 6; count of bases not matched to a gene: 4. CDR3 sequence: CASSSPGLAGEQYF. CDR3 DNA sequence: TGTGCCAGCAGTTCCCCGGGACTAGCGGGCGAGCAGTACTTC.

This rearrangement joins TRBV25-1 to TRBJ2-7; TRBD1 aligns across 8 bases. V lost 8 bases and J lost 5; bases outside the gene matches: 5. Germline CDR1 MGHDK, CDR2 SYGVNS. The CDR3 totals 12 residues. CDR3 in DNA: TGTGCCAGCCCGGACAGGGCCCACGAGCAGTACTTC. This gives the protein CASPDRAHEQYF.

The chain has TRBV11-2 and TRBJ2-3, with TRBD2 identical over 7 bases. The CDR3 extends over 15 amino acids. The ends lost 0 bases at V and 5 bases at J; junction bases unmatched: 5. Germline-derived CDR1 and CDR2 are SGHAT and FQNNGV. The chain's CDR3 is CASSLDWASGDTQYF. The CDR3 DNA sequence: TGTGCCAGCAGCTTAGACTGGGCTAGCGGAGATACGCAGTATTTT.

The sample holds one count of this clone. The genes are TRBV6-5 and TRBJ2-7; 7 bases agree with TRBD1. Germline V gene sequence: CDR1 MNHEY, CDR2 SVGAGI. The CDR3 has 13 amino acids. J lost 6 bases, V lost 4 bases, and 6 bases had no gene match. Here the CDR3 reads CASSSHRGFEQYF. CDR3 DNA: TGTGCCAGCAGTTCACACAGGGGCTTCGAGCAGTACTTC.

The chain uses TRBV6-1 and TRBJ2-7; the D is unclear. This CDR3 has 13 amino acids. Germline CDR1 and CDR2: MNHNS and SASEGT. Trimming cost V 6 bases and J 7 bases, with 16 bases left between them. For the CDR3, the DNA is TGTGCCAGCAGCCAAAACCCATTCGGGGAGCAGTACTTC. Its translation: CASSQNPFGEQYF.